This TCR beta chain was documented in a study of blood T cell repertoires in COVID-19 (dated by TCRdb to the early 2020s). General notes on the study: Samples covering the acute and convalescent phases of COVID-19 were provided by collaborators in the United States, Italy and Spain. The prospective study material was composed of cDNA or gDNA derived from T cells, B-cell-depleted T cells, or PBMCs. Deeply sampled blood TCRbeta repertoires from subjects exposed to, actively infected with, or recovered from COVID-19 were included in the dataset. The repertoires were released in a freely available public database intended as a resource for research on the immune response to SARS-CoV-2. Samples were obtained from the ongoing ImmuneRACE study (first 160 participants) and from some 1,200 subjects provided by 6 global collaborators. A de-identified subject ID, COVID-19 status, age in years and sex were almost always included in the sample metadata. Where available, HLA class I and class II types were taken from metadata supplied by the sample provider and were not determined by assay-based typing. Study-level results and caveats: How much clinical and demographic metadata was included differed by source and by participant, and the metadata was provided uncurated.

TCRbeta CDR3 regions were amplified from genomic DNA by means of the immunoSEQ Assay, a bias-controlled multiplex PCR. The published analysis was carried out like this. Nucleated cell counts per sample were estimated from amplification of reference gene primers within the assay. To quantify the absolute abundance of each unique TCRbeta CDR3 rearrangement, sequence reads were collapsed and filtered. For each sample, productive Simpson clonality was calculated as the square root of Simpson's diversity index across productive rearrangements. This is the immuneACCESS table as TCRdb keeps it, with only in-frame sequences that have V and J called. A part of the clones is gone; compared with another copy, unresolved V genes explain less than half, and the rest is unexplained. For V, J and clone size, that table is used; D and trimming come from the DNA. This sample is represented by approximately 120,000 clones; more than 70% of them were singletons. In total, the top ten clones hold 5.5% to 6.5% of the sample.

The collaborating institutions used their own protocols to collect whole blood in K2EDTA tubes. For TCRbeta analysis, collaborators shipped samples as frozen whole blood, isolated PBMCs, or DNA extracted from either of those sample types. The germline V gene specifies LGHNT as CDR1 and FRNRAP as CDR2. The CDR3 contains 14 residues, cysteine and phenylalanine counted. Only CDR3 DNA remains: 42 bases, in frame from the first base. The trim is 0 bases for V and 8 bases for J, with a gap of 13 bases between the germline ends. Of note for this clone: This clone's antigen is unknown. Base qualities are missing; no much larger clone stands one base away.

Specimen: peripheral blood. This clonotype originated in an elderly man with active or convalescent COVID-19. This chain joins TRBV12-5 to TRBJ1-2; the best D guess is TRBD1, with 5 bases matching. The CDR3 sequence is CASGLVPGGGGYTF. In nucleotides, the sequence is TGTGCTAGTGGTTTGGTACCCGGGGGGGGAGGCTACACCTTC.